The rows below give T cell receptor beta chains drawn from one sample of a study of neoadjuvant anti-PD-1 for oral cavity cancer. Assay used: immunoSEQ multiplex PCR; TCRdb lists only in-frame clones, some missing. In the table there are about 9,000 clones, 65% to 70% of which are singletons. Sequenced material: tumor tissue, taken before nivolumab (anti-PD-1) treatment. These receptors all come from a person between 35 and 79 years old with oral cavity squamous cell carcinoma. CDR3s leave out the opening cysteine and the closing phenylalanine or tryptophan. Fields, in order: V gene, CDR3 protein.

TRBV7-2 | ASSRVSGTSGSSYNEQF
TRBV7-9 | ASSLVGTTGNTIY
TRBV20-1 | SAPLEHGYT
TRBV29-1 | SVEEFREQF
TRBV5-1 | ASSLGGRQSDGYT
TRBV19 | ASSTDTGIGQPQH
TRBV6-1 | ASTARQGISYEQY
TRBV5-6 | ASSSLAGPYNEQF
TRBV6-1 | ASTKDRWNTEAF
TRBV25-1 | ASSGDGSNYGYT
TRBV15 | ATSPRHGAEAF
TRBV19 | ASSFAGAGEQY
TRBV2 | ASGASSYEQY
TRBV4-1 | ASSQERARYGYT
TRBV7-2 | ASSLLLAGQDTQY
TRBV14 | ASSLTRGANTGELF
TRBV7-7 | ASSLGVAETQY
TRBV6-6 | ASSYLTGNKNIQY
TRBV2 | ASSETGRNTGELF
TRBV27 | ASSSYDAGSSTDTQY
TRBV29-1 | SVDAALLGYT
TRBV10-3 | AISAGDNQPQH
TRBV5-1 | ASSLVGTSKGEQY
TRBV7-9 | ASSLAVGNSGNTIY
TRBV30 | AWSVAGGDEQY
TRBV30 | AWSVLFPGQGMRY
TRBV5-6 | ASSSGVDRRNYGYT
TRBV5-4 | ASSGTGYQETQY
TRBV11-2 | ASSAHDRGGTEAF